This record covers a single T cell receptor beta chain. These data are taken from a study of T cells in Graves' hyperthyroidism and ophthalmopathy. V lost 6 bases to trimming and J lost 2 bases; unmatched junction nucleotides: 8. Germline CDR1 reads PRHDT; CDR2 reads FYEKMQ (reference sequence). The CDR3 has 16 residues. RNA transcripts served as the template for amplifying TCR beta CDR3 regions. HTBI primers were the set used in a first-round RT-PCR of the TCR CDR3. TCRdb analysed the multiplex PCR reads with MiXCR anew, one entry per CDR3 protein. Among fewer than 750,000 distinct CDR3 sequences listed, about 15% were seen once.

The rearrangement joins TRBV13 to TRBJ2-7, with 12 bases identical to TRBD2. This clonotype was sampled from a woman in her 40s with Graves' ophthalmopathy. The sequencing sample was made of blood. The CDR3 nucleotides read TGTGCCAGCAGAACGACTAGCGGGAGACAAACCTACGAGCAGTACTTC. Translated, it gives CASRTTSGRQTYEQYF.